Listed below are T cell receptor beta chains from one sample, sequenced in a study of blood T cell repertoires in COVID-19. Clones were read by immunoSEQ multiplex PCR, and TCRdb kept only the in-frame ones, dropping some. The data contain about 70,000 clones, about 86% of them singletons. Sequenced material: peripheral blood. Receptors were obtained from a man aged 70 or older with active COVID-19. Each CDR3 is given with its conserved first and last residue. The order of the fields is D gene, CDR3 length, V gene, J gene, clone size, CDR3 protein, CDR3 DNA. The D gene is left open where the match is weak. Clone size is stated in some rows and not others, as once, few, many or a class when expanded.

d_gene: NA; len: 17; v_gene: TRBV18; j_gene: TRBJ2-7; abundance: NA; CDR3aa: CASSPLWAGVSSYEQYF; CDR3nt: TGTGCCAGCTCACCACTGTGGGCAGGGGTCAGCTCCTACGAGCAGTACTTC
d_gene: TRBD2; len: 16; v_gene: TRBV24-1; j_gene: TRBJ2-5; abundance: NA; CDR3aa: CATSDKRAGGPETQYF; CDR3nt: TGTGCCACCAGTGATAAGCGAGCGGGAGGGCCGGAGACCCAGTACTTC
d_gene: NA; len: 15; v_gene: TRBV11-3; j_gene: TRBJ2-1; abundance: NA; CDR3aa: CAIPLGGNSYNEQFF; CDR3nt: TGTGCCATCCCCCTCGGGGGAAACTCCTACAATGAGCAGTTCTTC
d_gene: TRBD1; len: 15; v_gene: TRBV28; j_gene: TRBJ2-2; abundance: NA; CDR3aa: CASTSSTGDTGELFF; CDR3nt: TGTGCCAGCACCTCCTCGACAGGGGACACCGGGGAGCTGTTTTTT
d_gene: TRBD1; len: 15; v_gene: TRBV10-3; j_gene: TRBJ2-7; abundance: once; CDR3aa: CAISPSGGQGYEQYF; CDR3nt: TGTGCCATCAGCCCCTCGGGGGGACAGGGTTACGAGCAGTACTTC
d_gene: NA; len: 14; v_gene: TRBV6-6; j_gene: TRBJ2-1; abundance: NA; CDR3aa: CASNLQGQVNEQFF; CDR3nt: TGTGCCAGCAACCTACAGGGTCAGGTGAATGAGCAGTTCTTC
d_gene: NA; len: 14; v_gene: TRBV5-1; j_gene: TRBJ1-1; abundance: NA; CDR3aa: CASSLGRGNTEAFF; CDR3nt: TGCGCCAGCAGCTTGGGCAGGGGGAACACTGAAGCTTTCTTT
d_gene: TRBD2; len: 14; v_gene: TRBV9; j_gene: TRBJ2-7; abundance: NA; CDR3aa: CASSPAGGPGEQYF; CDR3nt: TGTGCCAGCAGCCCAGCGGGAGGGCCGGGAGAGCAGTACTTC
d_gene: TRBD2; len: 16; v_gene: TRBV6-4; j_gene: TRBJ2-1; abundance: few; CDR3aa: CASSDSTSGRRGEQFF; CDR3nt: TGTGCCAGCAGTGACTCGACTAGCGGGAGGAGGGGGGAGCAGTTCTTC
d_gene: NA; len: 13; v_gene: TRBV19; j_gene: TRBJ2-2; abundance: NA; CDR3aa: CASSIRFTGELFF; CDR3nt: TGTGCCAGTAGTATCCGGTTCACCGGGGAGCTGTTTTTT
d_gene: TRBD1; len: 14; v_gene: TRBV6-5; j_gene: TRBJ1-2; abundance: NA; CDR3aa: CASSRGQGVYGYTF; CDR3nt: TGTGCCAGCAGTAGAGGACAGGGGGTCTATGGCTACACCTTC
d_gene: NA; len: 15; v_gene: TRBV9; j_gene: TRBJ2-7; abundance: few; CDR3aa: CASSQGASGNREQYF; CDR3nt: TGTGCCAGCAGCCAGGGGGCTAGCGGGAATCGCGAGCAGTACTTC
d_gene: TRBD2; len: 15; v_gene: TRBV3-1/TRBV3-2; j_gene: TRBJ2-1; abundance: NA; CDR3aa: CASSQGAGAAGEQFF; CDR3nt: TGTGCCAGCAGCCAAGGGGCGGGAGCGGCTGGTGAGCAGTTCTTC
d_gene: TRBD1; len: 17; v_gene: TRBV15; j_gene: TRBJ2-7; abundance: few; CDR3aa: CATSRGGATGGSYEQYF; CDR3nt: TGTGCCACCAGCAGAGGGGGGGCGACAGGGGGTTCCTACGAGCAGTACTTC
d_gene: TRBD2; len: 16; v_gene: TRBV30; j_gene: TRBJ2-2; abundance: NA; CDR3aa: CAWELAGGLPPGELFF; CDR3nt: TGTGCCTGGGAGCTAGCGGGAGGGCTTCCTCCCGGGGAGCTGTTTTTT
d_gene: TRBD2; len: 14; v_gene: TRBV11-2; j_gene: TRBJ2-7; abundance: NA; CDR3aa: CASSPGLGAYEQYF; CDR3nt: TGTGCCAGCAGCCCCGGACTAGGGGCCTACGAGCAGTACTTC
d_gene: NA; len: 13; v_gene: TRBV2; j_gene: TRBJ1-6; abundance: NA; CDR3aa: CATRAGPDSPLHF; CDR3nt: TGTGCCACCCGGGCGGGGCCGGATTCACCCCTCCACTTT
d_gene: TRBD2; len: 17; v_gene: TRBV18; j_gene: TRBJ2-3; abundance: NA; CDR3aa: CASSPEGTSGHPDTQYF; CDR3nt: TGTGCCAGCTCACCCGAAGGGACTAGCGGACACCCAGATACGCAGTATTTT
d_gene: NA; len: 14; v_gene: TRBV21-1; j_gene: TRBJ1-5; abundance: NA; CDR3aa: CATSWASSNQPQHF; CDR3nt: TGTGCCACCTCCTGGGCGTCGAGCAATCAGCCCCAGCATTTT
d_gene: NA; len: 14; v_gene: TRBV11-3; j_gene: TRBJ2-1; abundance: NA; CDR3aa: CASSLVGGYNEQFF; CDR3nt: TGTGCCAGCAGCTTAGTTGGCGGCTACAATGAGCAGTTCTTC
d_gene: TRBD2; len: 15; v_gene: TRBV7-8; j_gene: TRBJ2-3; abundance: NA; CDR3aa: CASSFPTSWTDTQYF; CDR3nt: TGTGCCAGCAGCTTTCCGACTAGCTGGACAGATACGCAGTATTTT
d_gene: TRBD2; len: 16; v_gene: TRBV3-1/TRBV3-2; j_gene: TRBJ2-2; abundance: NA; CDR3aa: CASSHRAGGAPGELFF; CDR3nt: TGTGCCAGCAGCCACCGAGCGGGGGGCGCGCCCGGGGAGCTGTTTTTT
d_gene: NA; len: 11; v_gene: TRBV30; j_gene: TRBJ1-2; abundance: NA; CDR3aa: CAWSGGGGYTF; CDR3nt: TGTGCCTGGAGTGGCGGAGGCGGCTACACCTTC
d_gene: TRBD2; len: 15; v_gene: TRBV2; j_gene: TRBJ2-4; abundance: NA; CDR3aa: CASSATSGAKNIQYF; CDR3nt: TGTGCCAGCAGTGCCACTAGCGGGGCCAAAAACATTCAGTACTTC
d_gene: NA; len: 13; v_gene: TRBV5-6; j_gene: TRBJ1-2; abundance: NA; CDR3aa: CASSPRGWHGYTF; CDR3nt: TGTGCCAGCAGCCCGCGGGGTTGGCATGGCTACACCTTC
d_gene: TRBD1; len: 14; v_gene: TRBV3-1/TRBV3-2; j_gene: TRBJ1-2; abundance: NA; CDR3aa: CASSPGRGLGGYTF; CDR3nt: TGTGCCAGCAGCCCCGGCAGGGGGCTTGGTGGCTACACCTTC
d_gene: TRBD1; len: 16; v_gene: TRBV28; j_gene: TRBJ1-2; abundance: few; CDR3aa: CASSSPRGQGYYGYTF; CDR3nt: TGTGCCAGCAGCTCCCCAAGGGGGCAGGGCTACTATGGCTACACCTTC
d_gene: NA; len: 12; v_gene: TRBV5-1; j_gene: TRBJ1-1; abundance: NA; CDR3aa: CASSQGNTEAFF; CDR3nt: TGCGCCAGCAGCCAGGGGAACACTGAAGCTTTCTTT
d_gene: TRBD2; len: 15; v_gene: TRBV7-2; j_gene: TRBJ2-7; abundance: NA; CDR3aa: CASSLAAAGAYEQYF; CDR3nt: TGTGCCAGCAGCTTAGCGGCAGCGGGAGCCTACGAGCAGTACTTC
d_gene: TRBD2; len: 15; v_gene: TRBV7-3; j_gene: TRBJ2-1; abundance: NA; CDR3aa: CASSPRRESYNEQFF; CDR3nt: TGTGCCAGCAGCCCCCGGCGGGAGTCCTACAATGAGCAGTTCTTC
d_gene: NA; len: 15; v_gene: TRBV10-3; j_gene: TRBJ1-5; abundance: NA; CDR3aa: CAISESGGVGQPQHF; CDR3nt: TGTGCCATCAGTGAGTCCGGAGGGGTTGGTCAGCCCCAGCATTTT
d_gene: TRBD2; len: 14; v_gene: TRBV5-1; j_gene: TRBJ2-7; abundance: NA; CDR3aa: CASSLAGTSGSPRF; CDR3nt: TGCGCCAGCAGCTTGGCCGGGACTAGCGGGAGTCCGCGCTTC
d_gene: NA; len: 14; v_gene: TRBV4-2; j_gene: TRBJ1-1; abundance: NA; CDR3aa: CASRREGMNTEAFF; CDR3nt: TGTGCCAGCAGGCGGGAGGGCATGAACACTGAAGCTTTCTTT
d_gene: TRBD2; len: 14; v_gene: TRBV4-2; j_gene: TRBJ2-1; abundance: NA; CDR3aa: CASSQDGGDSGQFF; CDR3nt: TGTGCCAGCAGCCAAGATGGGGGGGACTCCGGGCAGTTCTTC
d_gene: TRBD2; len: 14; v_gene: TRBV5-1; j_gene: TRBJ2-3; abundance: NA; CDR3aa: CASSDVASGNTQYF; CDR3nt: TGCGCCAGCAGCGACGTGGCTAGCGGCAATACGCAGTATTTT
d_gene: TRBD1; len: 16; v_gene: TRBV7-2; j_gene: TRBJ2-2; abundance: NA; CDR3aa: CASSPRTGALPGELFF; CDR3nt: TGTGCCAGCAGCCCCCGGACAGGTGCCCTCCCCGGGGAGCTGTTTTTT
d_gene: TRBD1; len: 15; v_gene: TRBV28; j_gene: TRBJ2-7; abundance: NA; CDR3aa: CASSLAAGQAYEQYF; CDR3nt: TGTGCCAGCAGCCTAGCCGCGGGACAGGCCTACGAGCAGTACTTC
d_gene: TRBD2; len: 17; v_gene: TRBV9; j_gene: TRBJ2-3; abundance: once; CDR3aa: CASSALSLAGGGDTQYF; CDR3nt: TGTGCCAGCAGCGCCCTGAGCCTAGCGGGAGGAGGAGATACGCAGTATTTT